This T cell receptor (beta chain) was identified in a study of shared clonotypes between healthy human individuals. As to this clone: Its target is unknown.

The protocol was immunoSEQ multiplex PCR, while the TCRdb copy is restricted to in-frame clones and leaves out a portion. The sample includes some 2.4 million clones, over 85% of them seen just once. Trimming stripped 8 bases from V and 4 bases from J, with 13 bases between. Germline V gene data show CDR1 as SNHLY and CDR2 as FYNNEI. The CDR3 extends over 13 amino acids. General study results and limits: The diversity represented, both genetic and in exposure history, was limited by few donors.

The chain joins TRBV2 to TRBJ2-3; weak D call: TRBD2 (6 bases). The sequencing input was naive CD4+ T cells from PBMCs. The subset was: CD45RA+ positively selected. This receptor was identified in a man younger than 35 in good health. Some clones in this sample may be carry-over from other donors' samples. The CDR3 DNA reads as TGTGCCAGCCATAGGGAGGTTTCAGATACGCAGTATTTT. Translating it yields CASHREVSDTQYF.